The sequence of this TCR beta chain was determined in a study of blood T cell repertoires in COVID-19. The overall study: Researchers got acute and convalescent COVID-19 samples from the United States, Italy and Spain.

Across about two dozen US areas, participants ranged in age from about 18 to 100 years. In its sample, this clone was seen a few times. The germline CDR1 and CDR2 sequences are MNHEY and SMNVEV (reference sequence). V was cut by 4 bases and J by 10 bases, with 17 bases left in between. CDR3 size: 14 residues. As processed by the authors: Cell counts per sample came from amplifying reference gene primers. The repertoire was sequenced with immunoSEQ multiplex PCR; TCRdb's copy has only in-frame clones and lacks some. The DNA gave D and trimming, while V, J and clone size come from that table. The data show 150,000 to 200,000 clones, with approximately 80% seen just once and about 5% held by the top ten.

The V and J genes are TRBV27 and TRBJ1-5, with unresolved D. The source is a man aged 65 to 79 who had been exposed to COVID-19. The sequencing input was PBMCs or T cells enriched from blood (not recorded which). The CDR3 sequence: CASSSERSSDPQHF. The DNA for the CDR3 is TGTGCCAGCAGTTCTGAGCGGTCCTCTGACCCCCAGCATTTT.